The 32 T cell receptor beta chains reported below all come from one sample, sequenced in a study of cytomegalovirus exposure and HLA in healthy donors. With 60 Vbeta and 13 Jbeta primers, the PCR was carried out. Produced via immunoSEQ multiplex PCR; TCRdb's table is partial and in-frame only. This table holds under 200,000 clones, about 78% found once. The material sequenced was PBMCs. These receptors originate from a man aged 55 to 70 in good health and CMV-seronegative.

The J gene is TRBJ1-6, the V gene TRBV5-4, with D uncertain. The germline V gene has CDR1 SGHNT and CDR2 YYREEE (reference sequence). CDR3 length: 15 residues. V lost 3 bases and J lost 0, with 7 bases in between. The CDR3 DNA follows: TGTGCCAGCAGCTCCATTAGCTCCTATAATTCACCCCTCCACTTT. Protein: CASSSISSYNSPLHF.

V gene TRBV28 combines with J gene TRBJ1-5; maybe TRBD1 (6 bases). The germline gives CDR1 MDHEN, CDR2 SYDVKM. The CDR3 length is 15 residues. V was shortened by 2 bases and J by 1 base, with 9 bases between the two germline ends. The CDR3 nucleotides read TGTGCCAGCAGTTTAAACAGGGTCAGCAATCAGCCCCAGCATTTT. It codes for CASSLNRVSNQPQHF.

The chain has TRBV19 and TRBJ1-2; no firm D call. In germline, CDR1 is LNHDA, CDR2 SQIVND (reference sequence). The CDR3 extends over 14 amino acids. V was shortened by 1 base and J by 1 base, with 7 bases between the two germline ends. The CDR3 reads CASSIGGINYGYTF. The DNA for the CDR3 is TGTGCCAGTAGTATAGGCGGGATTAACTATGGCTACACCTTC.

The CDR3 sequence is CASSMTSGNHNEQFF. The CDR3 bases are TGTGCCAGTAGTATGACTAGCGGGAACCACAATGAGCAGTTCTTC. V is TRBV19 and J is TRBJ2-1, with 11 bases that match TRBD2. Trimming took 3 bases from V and 5 from J; bases not matched to a gene: 3. This CDR3 is built from 15 residues. The germline gives CDR1 LNHDA, CDR2 SQIVND (reference sequence).

CDR3 bases: TGTGCCAGTCGGGACACTACTAACTATGGCTACACCTTC. It specifies CASRDTTNYGYTF. The J gene is TRBJ1-2, the V gene TRBV5-6; TRBD1 is a possible D gene (6 bases). The germline CDR1 and CDR2 sequences are SGHDT and YYEEEE. V was pared by 8 bases and J by 0 bases, with 11 bases between. The CDR3 totals 13 residues. Looking up the rest from reference TRBV5-6 and TRBJ1-2 gives the full variable domain: DAGVTQSPTHLIKTRGQQVTLRCSPKSGHDTVSWYQQALGQGPQFIFQYYEEEERQRGNFPDRFSGHQFPNYSSELNVNALLLGDSALYLCASRDTTNYGYTFGSGTRLTVV.

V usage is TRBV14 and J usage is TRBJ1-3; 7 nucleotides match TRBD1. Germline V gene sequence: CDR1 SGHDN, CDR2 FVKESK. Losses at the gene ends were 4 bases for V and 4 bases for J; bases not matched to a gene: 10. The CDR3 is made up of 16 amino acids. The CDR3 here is CASSRTLGTAGNTIYF. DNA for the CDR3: TGTGCCAGCAGCCGGACACTCGGGACAGCAGGAAACACCATATATTTT. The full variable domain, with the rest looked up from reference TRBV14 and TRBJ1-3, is EAGVTQFPSHSVIEKGQTVTLRCDPISGHDNLYWYRRVMGKEIKFLLHFVKESKQDESGMPNNRFLAERTGGTYSTLKVQPAELEDSGVYFCASSRTLGTAGNTIYFGEGSWLTVV.

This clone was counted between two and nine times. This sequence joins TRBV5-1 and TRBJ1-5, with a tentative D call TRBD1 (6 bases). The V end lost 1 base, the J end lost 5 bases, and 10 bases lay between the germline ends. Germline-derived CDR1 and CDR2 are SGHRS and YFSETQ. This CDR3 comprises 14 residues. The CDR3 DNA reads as TGCGCCAGCAGCTTGTCAGGGGTGGATCAGCCCCAGCATTTT. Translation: CASSLSGVDQPQHF.

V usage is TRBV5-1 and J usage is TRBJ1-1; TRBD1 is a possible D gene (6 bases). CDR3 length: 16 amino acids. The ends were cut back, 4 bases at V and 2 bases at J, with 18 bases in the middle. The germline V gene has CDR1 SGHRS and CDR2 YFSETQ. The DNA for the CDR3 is TGCGCCAGCAGCCTATCTCTGAACAGGGTAAACACTGAAGCTTTCTTT. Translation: CASSLSLNRVNTEAFF.

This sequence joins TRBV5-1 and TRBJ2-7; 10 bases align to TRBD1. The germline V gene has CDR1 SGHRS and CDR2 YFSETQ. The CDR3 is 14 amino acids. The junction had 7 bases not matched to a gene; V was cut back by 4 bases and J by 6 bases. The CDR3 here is CASSRGTGASEQYF. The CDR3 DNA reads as TGCGCCAGCAGCCGCGGGACAGGGGCCTCCGAGCAGTACTTC.

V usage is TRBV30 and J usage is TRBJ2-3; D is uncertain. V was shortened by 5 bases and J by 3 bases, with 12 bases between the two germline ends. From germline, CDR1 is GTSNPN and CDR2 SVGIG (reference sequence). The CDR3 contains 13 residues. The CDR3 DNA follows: TGTGCCTGGGGCCAAAATCCAACAGATACGCAGTATTTT. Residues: CAWGQNPTDTQYF.

The CDR3 DNA reads as TGTGCCAGCAGTTACCCGGCGGAGGTCGGGGTTTATGGCTACACCTTC. Amino acids: CASSYPAEVGVYGYTF. The genes are TRBV6-5 and TRBJ1-2; D gene uncertain. Deletions cut 2 bases from V and 5 bases from J, with 18 bases between. CDR1 and CDR2 from the germline V gene are MNHEY and SVGAGI. There are 16 residues in the CDR3.

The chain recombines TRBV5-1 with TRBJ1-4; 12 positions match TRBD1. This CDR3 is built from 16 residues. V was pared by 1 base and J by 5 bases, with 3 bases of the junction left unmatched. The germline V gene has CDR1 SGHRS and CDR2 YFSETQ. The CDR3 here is CASSLFGTGGNEKLFF. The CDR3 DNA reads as TGCGCCAGCAGCTTGTTCGGGACAGGGGGCAATGAAAAACTGTTTTTT.

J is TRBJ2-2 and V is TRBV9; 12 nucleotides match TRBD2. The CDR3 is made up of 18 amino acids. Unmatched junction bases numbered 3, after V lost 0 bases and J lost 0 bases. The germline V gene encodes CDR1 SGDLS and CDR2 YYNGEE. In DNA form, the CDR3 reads TGTGCCAGCAGCGTAGGACTAGCGGGGGACGCGAACACCGGGGAGCTGTTTTTT. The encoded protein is CASSVGLAGDANTGELFF.

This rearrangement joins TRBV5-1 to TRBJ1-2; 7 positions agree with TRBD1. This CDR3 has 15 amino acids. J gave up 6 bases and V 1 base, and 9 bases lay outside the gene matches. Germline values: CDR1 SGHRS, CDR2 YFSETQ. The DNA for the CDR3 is TGCGCCAGCAGCTTGCGGACCGGGACAGCGGATGGCTACACCTTC. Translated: CASSLRTGTADGYTF.

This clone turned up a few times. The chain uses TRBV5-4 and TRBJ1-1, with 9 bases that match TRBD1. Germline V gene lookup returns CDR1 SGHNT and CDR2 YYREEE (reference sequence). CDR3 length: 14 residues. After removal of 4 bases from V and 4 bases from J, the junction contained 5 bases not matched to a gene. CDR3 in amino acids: CASSPQGAVTEAFF. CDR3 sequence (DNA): TGTGCCAGCAGCCCACAGGGGGCAGTCACTGAAGCTTTCTTT.

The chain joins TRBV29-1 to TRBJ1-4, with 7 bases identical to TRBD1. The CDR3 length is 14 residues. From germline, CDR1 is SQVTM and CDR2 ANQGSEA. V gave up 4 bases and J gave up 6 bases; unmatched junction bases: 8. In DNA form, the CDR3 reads TGCAGCGTTGTTAGTACAGGGGCCTATGAAAAACTGTTTTTT. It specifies CSVVSTGAYEKLFF.

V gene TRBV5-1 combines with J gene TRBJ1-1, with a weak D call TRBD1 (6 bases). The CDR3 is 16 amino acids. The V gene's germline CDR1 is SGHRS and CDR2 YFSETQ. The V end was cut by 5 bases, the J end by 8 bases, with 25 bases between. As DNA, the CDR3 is TGCGCCAGCAGGGAGTCCGCAGGGGTCCAGCAAGGCGAAGCTTTCTTT. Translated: CASRESAGVQQGEAFF.

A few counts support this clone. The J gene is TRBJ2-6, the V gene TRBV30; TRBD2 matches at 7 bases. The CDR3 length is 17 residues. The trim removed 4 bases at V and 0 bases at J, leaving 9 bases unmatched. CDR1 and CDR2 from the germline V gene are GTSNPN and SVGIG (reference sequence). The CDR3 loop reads CAWMIAGVASGANVLTF. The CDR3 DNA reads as TGTGCCTGGATGATCGCGGGAGTGGCCTCTGGGGCCAACGTCCTGACTTTC.

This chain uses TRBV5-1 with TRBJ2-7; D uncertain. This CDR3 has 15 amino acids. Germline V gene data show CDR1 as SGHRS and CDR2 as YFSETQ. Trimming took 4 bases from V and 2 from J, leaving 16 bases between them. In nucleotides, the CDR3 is TGCGCCAGCAGCGGAGAGGTGGCCACCCCCTACGAGCAGTACTTC. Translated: CASSGEVATPYEQYF.

As DNA, the CDR3 is TGTGCCAGCAGTGAGTTGGCAGGGGGTGGTGGGCATGAAGCTTTCTTT. This translates into CASSELAGGGGHEAFF. The chain combines TRBV25-1 with TRBJ1-1; 7 bases are a match to TRBD1. The CDR3 is 16 amino acids. The germline V gene has CDR1 MGHDK and CDR2 SYGVNS. V was clipped by 3 bases and J by 7 bases; unmatched bases: 14.

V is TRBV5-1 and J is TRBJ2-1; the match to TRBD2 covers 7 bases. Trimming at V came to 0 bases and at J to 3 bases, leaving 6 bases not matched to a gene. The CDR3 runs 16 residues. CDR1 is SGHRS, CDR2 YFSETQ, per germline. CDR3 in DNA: TGCGCCAGCAGCTTGGGGCTAGCGGCGTACTACAATGAGCAGTTCTTC. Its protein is CASSLGLAAYYNEQFF.

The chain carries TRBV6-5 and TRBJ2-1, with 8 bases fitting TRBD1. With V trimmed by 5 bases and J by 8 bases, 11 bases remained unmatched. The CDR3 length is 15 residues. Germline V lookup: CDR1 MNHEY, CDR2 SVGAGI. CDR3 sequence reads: CASSNTGTGNHEQFF. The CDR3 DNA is TGTGCCAGCAGTAACACCGGGACAGGTAACCATGAGCAGTTCTTC.

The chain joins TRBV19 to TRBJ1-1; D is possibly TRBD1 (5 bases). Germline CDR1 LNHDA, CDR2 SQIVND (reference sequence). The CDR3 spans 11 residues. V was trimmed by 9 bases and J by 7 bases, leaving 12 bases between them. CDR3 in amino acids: CASARDFEAFF. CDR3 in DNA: TGTGCCAGCGCAAGGGACTTTGAAGCTTTCTTT.

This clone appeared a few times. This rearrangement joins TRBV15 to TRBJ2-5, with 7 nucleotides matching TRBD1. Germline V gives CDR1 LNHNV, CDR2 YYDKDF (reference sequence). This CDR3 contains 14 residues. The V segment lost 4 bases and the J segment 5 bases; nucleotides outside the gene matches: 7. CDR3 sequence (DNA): TGTGCCACCAGCACGAGACAGGGACGGGAGACCCAGTACTTC. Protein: CATSTRQGRETQYF.

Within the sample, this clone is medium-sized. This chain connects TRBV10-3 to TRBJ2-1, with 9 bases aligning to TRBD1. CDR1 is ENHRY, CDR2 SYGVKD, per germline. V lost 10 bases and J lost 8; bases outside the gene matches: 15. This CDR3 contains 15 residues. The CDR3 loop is CASRPGDRVRDEQFF. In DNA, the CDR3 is TGTGCCAGCCGCCCAGGGGACAGGGTAAGGGATGAGCAGTTCTTC.

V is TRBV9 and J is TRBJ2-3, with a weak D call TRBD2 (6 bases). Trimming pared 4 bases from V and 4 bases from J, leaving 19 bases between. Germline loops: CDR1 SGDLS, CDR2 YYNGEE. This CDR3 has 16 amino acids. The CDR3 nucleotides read TGTGCCAGCAGCTCCCAAGGCGGGACTGCCCCAGATACGCAGTATTTT. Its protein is CASSSQGGTAPDTQYF.

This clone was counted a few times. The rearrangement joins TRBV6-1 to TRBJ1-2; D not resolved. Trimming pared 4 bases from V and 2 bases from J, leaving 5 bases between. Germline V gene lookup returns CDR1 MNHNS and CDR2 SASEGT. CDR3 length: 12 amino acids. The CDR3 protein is CASSARNYGYTF. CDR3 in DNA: TGTGCCAGCAGTGCGCGCAACTATGGCTACACCTTC.

The CDR3 region has the DNA TGTGCCAGCAGCTTAAGAGGCGGGAGGGCCCCGGGTGAGCAGTTCTTC. This encodes CASSLRGGRAPGEQFF. The chain links TRBV7-3 to TRBJ2-1, with 9 bases matching TRBD2. This CDR3 is 16 amino acids long. The ends lost 1 base at V and 9 bases at J; junction bases unmatched: 10. Germline-derived CDR1 and CDR2 are SGHTA and FQGTGA.

CDR3: CASSQGPRGTGELFF. The CDR3 region has the DNA TGCGCCAGCAGCCAAGGACCTCGCGGGACCGGGGAGCTGTTTTTT. The chain couples TRBV4-1 to TRBJ2-2, with D tentatively TRBD2 (5 bases). The CDR3 consists of 15 residues. CDR1 and CDR2 (germline): MGHRA, YSYEKL. The V end lost 1 base, the J end lost 5 bases, and 11 bases lay between the germline ends.

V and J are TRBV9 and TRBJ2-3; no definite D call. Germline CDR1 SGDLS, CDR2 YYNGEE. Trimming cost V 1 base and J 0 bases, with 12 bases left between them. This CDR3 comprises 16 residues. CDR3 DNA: TGTGCCAGCAGCGTAAGCGACGGCCTGAGCACAGATACGCAGTATTTT. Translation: CASSVSDGLSTDTQYF. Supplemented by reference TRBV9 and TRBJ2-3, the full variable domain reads DSGVTQTPKHLITATGQRVTLRCSPRSGDLSVYWYQQSLDQGLQFLIQYYNGEERAKGNILERFSAQQFPDLHSELNLSSLELGDSALYFCASSVSDGLSTDTQYFGPGTRLTVL.

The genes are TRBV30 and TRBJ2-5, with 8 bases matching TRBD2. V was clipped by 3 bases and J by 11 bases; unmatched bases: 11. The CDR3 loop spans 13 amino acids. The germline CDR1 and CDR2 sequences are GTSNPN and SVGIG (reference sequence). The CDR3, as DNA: TGTGCCTGGAGCCCGACTAGCGTGGGTGAGCAGTACTTC. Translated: CAWSPTSVGEQYF.

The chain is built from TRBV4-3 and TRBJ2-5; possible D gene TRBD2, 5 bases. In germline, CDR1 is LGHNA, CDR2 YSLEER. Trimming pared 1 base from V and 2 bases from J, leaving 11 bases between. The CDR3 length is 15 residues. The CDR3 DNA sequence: TGCGCCAGCAGCCAAGTTAGGTCGGGGCAAGAGACCCAGTACTTC. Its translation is CASSQVRSGQETQYF.